These 28 T cell receptor beta chains originate from one sample sequenced in a study of shared clonotypes between healthy human individuals. As defined, naive CD8 cells were CD45RO-negative and positively selected for CCR7, with terminally differentiated effector memory CD45RA+ cells excluded. The method was immunoSEQ multiplex PCR; TCRdb's version includes in-frame clones alone and lacks a portion of them. Here the sample spans 1.5 million to 2.5 million clones, approximately 94% being singletons. Sequencing was performed on naive CD8+ T cells sorted from blood. All receptors come from a man aged 18 to 35 in good health.

The V gene is TRBV14, the J gene TRBJ2-5; tentatively, D is TRBD2 (5 bases). Germline lookup yields CDR1 SGHDN and CDR2 FVKESK. The CDR3 has 17 residues. The V gene lost 4 bases and the J gene lost 5 bases, with 23 bases spanning the gap. CDR3 nucleotides: TGTGCCAGCAGCCGACAAATCGGAGCGGAGCAACGGGAGACCCAGTACTTC. Translation gives CASSRQIGAEQRETQYF. The full variable domain, its missing parts supplied by reference TRBV14 and TRBJ2-5, is EAGVTQFPSHSVIEKGQTVTLRCDPISGHDNLYWYRRVMGKEIKFLLHFVKESKQDESGMPNNRFLAERTGGTYSTLKVQPAELEDSGVYFCASSRQIGAEQRETQYFGPGTRLLVL.

The V gene is TRBV4-1, the J gene TRBJ2-1; D uncertain. With 3 bases removed from V and 4 bases from J, the gap between germline ends came to 19 bases. CDR1 is MGHRA, CDR2 YSYEKL, per germline. This CDR3 is 17 amino acids long. The CDR3 region has the DNA TGCGCCAGCAGCCACCCCAAGGTCGGTTCGGGTTACAATGAGCAGTTCTTC. This sequence encodes CASSHPKVGSGYNEQFF.

This clone is a singleton in its sample. The rearrangement joins TRBV5-1 to TRBJ2-1; 10 bases line up with TRBD2. The germline CDR1 and CDR2 sequences are SGHRS and YFSETQ. V lost 0 bases, J lost 1 base, and 10 bases stayed unmatched. This CDR3 has 19 amino acids. This CDR3 reads CASSLGPSGGLGSYNEQFF. The CDR3 bases are TGCGCCAGCAGCTTGGGCCCTAGCGGGGGACTAGGGTCCTACAATGAGCAGTTCTTC.

Notes on this clone: The same CDR3 can be traced to other DNA sequences in this sample. V usage is TRBV13 and J usage is TRBJ1-1; D uncertain. The germline V and J ends were trimmed by 1 base and 1 base, with 4 bases remaining between them. Germline assignment: CDR1 PRHDT and CDR2 FYEKMQ (reference sequence). This CDR3 has 13 residues. The CDR3 reads CASSLDGNTEAFF. In DNA, the CDR3 is TGTGCCAGCAGCTTAGATGGGAACACTGAAGCTTTCTTT.

In its sample, this clone was seen a few times. The same CDR3 arises from other DNA sequences in this sample as well. The CDR3 nucleotides are TGTGCCAGCAGCGTAGATAACACCTACACTGAAGCTTTCTTT. It encodes CASSVDNTYTEAFF. The chain joins TRBV9 to TRBJ1-1, with D uncertain. Germline loops: CDR1 SGDLS, CDR2 YYNGEE. The V end was cut by 0 bases, the J end by 3 bases, with 9 bases between. The CDR3 is 14 amino acids.

The genes are TRBV6-6 and TRBJ2-1, with D uncertain. V was pared by 3 bases and J by 6 bases, with 6 bases between. Germline CDR1 and CDR2: MNHNY and SVGAGI (reference sequence). This CDR3 comprises 12 residues. The CDR3 here is CASSYHGNEQFF. CDR3 in DNA: TGTGCCAGCAGTTATCACGGCAATGAGCAGTTCTTC.

The chain couples TRBV6-1 to TRBJ2-1; no clear D gene. The V gene lost 3 bases and the J gene lost 4 bases, with 4 bases spanning the gap. Germline values: CDR1 MNHNS, CDR2 SASEGT. The CDR3 runs to 12 residues. In nucleotides, the CDR3 is TGTGCCAGCAGTGAGGATTACAATGAGCAGTTCTTC. This encodes CASSEDYNEQFF.

This chain joins TRBV2 and TRBJ2-5, with D possibly TRBD1 on 6 matching bases. Trimming left V 6 bases short and J 2 bases short, with 13 bases between. Germline loops: CDR1 SNHLY, CDR2 FYNNEI. CDR3 length equals 14 residues. CDR3 DNA: TGTGCCAGCAGAGTACAGGGATCTCAAGAGACCCAGTACTTC. It specifies CASRVQGSQETQYF. Looking up the rest from reference TRBV2 and TRBJ2-5 gives the full variable domain: EPEVTQTPSHQVTQMGQEVILRCVPISNHLYFYWYRQILGQKVEFLVSFYNNEISEKSEIFDDQFSVERPDGSNFTLKIRSTKLEDSAMYFCASRVQGSQETQYFGPGTRLLVL.

The chain carries TRBV4-1 and TRBJ2-1; TRBD1 agrees at 8 bases. V trimming: 1 base; J trimming: 7 bases; junction bases outside the gene matches: 12. This CDR3 spans 17 amino acids. Germline V gene data show CDR1 as MGHRA and CDR2 as YSYEKL. CDR3 nucleotide sequence: TGCGCCAGCAGCCAAGTCGCATGGACAGGGTCGGCGAATGAGCAGTTCTTC. It codes for CASSQVAWTGSANEQFF.

This chain connects TRBV19 to TRBJ1-6, with D unresolved. CDR3 length: 17 amino acids. V was clipped by 3 bases and J by 10 bases, with 22 bases between them. The V gene's germline CDR1 is LNHDA and CDR2 SQIVND (reference sequence). The CDR3 sequence: CASSINPPTEGVSPLHF. The CDR3 region has the DNA TGTGCCAGTAGTATCAATCCCCCAACCGAGGGAGTCTCACCCCTCCACTTT.

The genes are TRBV19 and TRBJ2-1; D remains unclear. V gave up 3 bases and J gave up 2 bases, with 8 bases separating them. There are 14 residues in the CDR3. CDR1 and CDR2 from the germline V gene are LNHDA and SQIVND (reference sequence). The CDR3 nucleotides are TGTGCCAGTAGTATGGCAGACACCTACAATGAGCAGTTCTTC. Its protein is CASSMADTYNEQFF.

The genes are TRBV6-5 and TRBJ2-5, with D unresolved. V was shortened by 6 bases and J by 2 bases, with 7 bases between the two germline ends. There are 12 residues in the CDR3. The germline CDR1 and CDR2 sequences are MNHEY and SVGAGI. The CDR3 loop is CASRPTQETQYF. The CDR3, as DNA: TGTGCCAGCAGACCCACTCAAGAGACCCAGTACTTC.

The chain has TRBV7-9 and TRBJ2-2; D unclear. V gave up 2 bases and J gave up 7 bases, with 20 bases separating them. The V gene's germline CDR1 is SEHNR and CDR2 FQNEAQ (reference sequence). The CDR3 has 17 residues. CDR3 sequence reads: CASSLKGISWSDGELFF. The CDR3, as DNA: TGTGCCAGCAGCTTAAAGGGAATTAGTTGGAGCGACGGGGAGCTGTTTTTT. The full variable domain, rest sourced from reference TRBV7-9 and TRBJ2-2, is DTGVSQNPRHKITKRGQNVTFRCDPISEHNRLYWYRQTLGQGPEFLTYFQNEAQLEKSRLLSDRFSAERPKGSFSTLEIQRTEQGDSAMYLCASSLKGISWSDGELFFGEGSRLTVL.

V is TRBV9 and J is TRBJ2-3; 7 nucleotides align to TRBD2. Unmatched junction bases numbered 5, after V lost 6 bases and J lost 1 base. The CDR3 runs to 14 residues. Germline V gene lookup returns CDR1 SGDLS and CDR2 YYNGEE. This chain's CDR3 is CASTGRGGTDTQYF. The CDR3 DNA follows: TGTGCCAGCACCGGACGGGGGGGCACAGATACGCAGTATTTT.

The gene calls are TRBV9 and TRBJ1-2; weak D call: TRBD1 (5 bases). Trimming left V 0 bases short and J 4 bases short, with 13 bases between. Per germline, CDR1 SGDLS and CDR2 YYNGEE. The CDR3 runs 15 residues. CDR3 amino acids: CASSVGWDGIYGYTF. DNA of the CDR3: TGTGCCAGCAGCGTAGGCTGGGACGGGATCTATGGCTACACCTTC.

The gene calls are TRBV6-1 and TRBJ2-7; 10 bases fit TRBD1. Looked up from germline, CDR1 is MNHNS and CDR2 is SASEGT. The V and J ends lost 6 bases and 6 bases, in that order; junction bases with no gene match: 8. The CDR3 spans 14 residues. The CDR3 nucleotides read TGTGCCAGCAGCTTGACAGGGGGCATGGTCGAGCAGTACTTC. This gives the protein CASSLTGGMVEQYF.

The rearrangement uses TRBV5-6 and TRBJ2-3; D uncertain. This CDR3 has 14 amino acids. Germline CDR1 SGHDT, CDR2 YYEEEE. Trimming pared 3 bases from V and 0 bases from J, leaving 8 bases between. The CDR3 DNA reads TGTGCCAGCAGCTGGACCGGTAGCACAGATACGCAGTATTTT. It is translated as CASSWTGSTDTQYF.

This clone was seen a single time. The CDR3 loop reads CASSFWGGEDTQYF. The CDR3 region has the DNA TGTGCCAGCAGCTTCTGGGGGGGCGAAGATACGCAGTATTTT. The rearrangement joins TRBV5-4 to TRBJ2-3; a possible D gene is TRBD2 (7 bases). The CDR3 runs 14 residues. V gave up 2 bases and J gave up 5 bases, with 12 bases separating them. The V gene's germline CDR1 is SGHNT and CDR2 YYREEE (reference sequence).

CDR3 in amino acids: CASSQGIPSLLRNLYEQFF. The CDR3 region has the DNA TGTGCCAGCAGCCAGGGGATTCCTAGTCTTCTCAGAAACCTTTACGAGCAGTTCTTC. The chain has TRBV14 and TRBJ2-1; D gene uncertain. Trimming removed 3 bases from V and 10 bases from J, with 31 bases in between. This CDR3 spans 19 amino acids. The germline gives CDR1 SGHDN, CDR2 FVKESK.

J is TRBJ1-1 and V is TRBV7-6; D unclear. CDR1 is SGHVS and CDR2 is FNYEAQ in the germline V gene. V was shortened by 0 bases and J by 1 base, with 9 bases between the two germline ends. The CDR3 consists of 15 residues. Here the CDR3 DNA reads TGTGCCAGCAGCTTAGCAGTAGAGGGGAACACTGAAGCTTTCTTT. This translates into CASSLAVEGNTEAFF.

A single count supports this clone. The V call is TRBV28, the J call TRBJ1-2; D is perhaps TRBD1 (5 bases). V was cut by 5 bases and J by 2 bases, with 12 bases left in between. In germline, CDR1 is MDHEN, CDR2 SYDVKM. This CDR3 is built from 14 residues. CDR3 sequence reads: CASSPWGENYGYTF. CDR3 coding DNA: TGTGCCAGCAGTCCCTGGGGCGAAAACTATGGCTACACCTTC.

Of note for this clone: The sample has other DNA sequences that encode this CDR3 too. V and J are TRBV30 and TRBJ2-1; D not certain. V was trimmed by 0 bases and J by 6 bases, leaving 9 bases between them. Germline V gene data show CDR1 as GTSNPN and CDR2 as SVGIG (reference sequence). The CDR3 extends over 13 amino acids. CDR3 sequence: CAWSVSGPNEQFF. DNA for the CDR3: TGTGCCTGGAGTGTTAGTGGGCCCAATGAGCAGTTCTTC.

V and J are TRBV11-2 and TRBJ2-3; 10 nucleotides align to TRBD2. Losses at the gene ends were 7 bases for V and 12 bases for J; bases not matched to a gene: 4. The CDR3 is made up of 11 amino acids. The germline V gene encodes CDR1 SGHAT and CDR2 FQNNGV. For the CDR3, the DNA is TGTGCCAGCACAACTAGCGGGGCTCAGTATTTT. Translation gives CASTTSGAQYF.

The rearrangement uses TRBV14 and TRBJ2-5, with 10 positions matching TRBD2. Germline V lookup: CDR1 SGHDN, CDR2 FVKESK. The CDR3 is 16 residues long. Unmatched junction bases numbered 8, after V lost 2 bases and J lost 5 bases. In nucleotides, the CDR3 is TGTGCCAGCAGCCAACGTCTAGCGGGAGAGGGGGAGACCCAGTACTTC. Its translation: CASSQRLAGEGETQYF.

Points on this clone: Other DNA sequences from this sample encode an identical CDR3 as well. The rearrangement joins TRBV7-9 to TRBJ2-1; D remains unclear. V was shortened by 5 bases and J by 3 bases, with 5 bases between the two germline ends. Germline V CDR1 and CDR2: SEHNR, FQNEAQ (reference sequence). The CDR3 runs to 12 residues. CDR3 bases: TGTGCCAGCAGCCAAGACTACAATGAGCAGTTCTTC. Amino acids: CASSQDYNEQFF.

This sequence joins TRBV11-2 and TRBJ2-7, with D perhaps assigned TRBD1 or TRBD2 (6 bases each). The V gene lost 0 bases and the J gene lost 0 bases, with 15 bases spanning the gap. The CDR3 length is 17 residues. CDR1 and CDR2 from the germline V gene are SGHAT and FQNNGV. The CDR3 loop is CASSLDNGGPSSYEQYF. The DNA for the CDR3 is TGTGCCAGCAGCTTAGATAATGGGGGGCCGAGCTCCTACGAGCAGTACTTC.

The rearrangement uses TRBV11-2 and TRBJ1-5; D unclear. Germline CDR1 reads SGHAT; CDR2 reads FQNNGV. The V gene lost 6 bases and the J gene lost 3 bases, with 9 bases spanning the gap. The length of the CDR3 is 13 residues. The CDR3, as DNA: TGTGCCAGCAGTTTTGGGATCAATCAGCCCCAGCATTTT. This gives the protein CASSFGINQPQHF.

The chain joins TRBV5-1 to TRBJ2-1; 9 nucleotides line up with TRBD2. This CDR3 is 16 amino acids long. The J segment lost 7 bases and the V segment lost 1 base, leaving 9 bases of the junction unmatched. From germline, CDR1 is SGHRS and CDR2 YFSETQ. CDR3 loop: CASSLFPAGGSNEQFF. In DNA form, the CDR3 reads TGCGCCAGCAGCTTGTTCCCAGCGGGAGGTTCAAATGAGCAGTTCTTC. The full variable domain, its missing parts supplied by reference TRBV5-1 and TRBJ2-1, is KAGVTQTPRYLIKTRGQQVTLSCSPISGHRSVSWYQQTPGQGLQFLFEYFSETQRNKGNFPGRFSGRQFSNSRSEMNVSTLELGDSALYLCASSLFPAGGSNEQFFGPGTRLTVL.